What follows are 13 T cell receptor beta chains derived from one specimen sequenced in a study of cytomegalovirus exposure and HLA in healthy donors. It was with 60 Vbeta and 13 Jbeta primers that the PCR ran. TCRdb keeps only in-frame clones here, not all; method: immunoSEQ multiplex PCR. In the table there are 150,000 to 200,000 clones, roughly three quarters of which are singletons. The sample comprised PBMCs. The receptors originated from a man aged 55 to 70 in good health and CMV-seronegative.

This clone appeared a single time. This rearrangement joins TRBV4-3 to TRBJ2-7; TRBD1 matches at 8 bases. This CDR3 region has 15 residues. CDR1 is LGHNA, CDR2 YSLEER, per germline. Trimming removed 2 bases from V and 6 bases from J; junction bases left unmatched: 9. The CDR3 spells CASSQFEQGASEQYF. The CDR3 nucleotides read TGCGCCAGCAGCCAATTCGAGCAGGGGGCTAGCGAGCAGTACTTC.

The chain recombines TRBV10-1 with TRBJ2-7; no clear D gene. Germline V gene data show CDR1 as WNHNN and CDR2 as SYGVQD (reference sequence). The CDR3 loop spans 13 amino acids. V lost 2 bases, J lost 2 bases, and 7 bases lay in between. The CDR3 here is CASSETGAYEQYF. The CDR3 region has the DNA TGCGCCAGCAGTGAGACTGGAGCCTACGAGCAGTACTTC.

This clone was detected only once. This chain connects TRBV19 to TRBJ1-1; D is unresolved. This CDR3 region has 14 residues. CDR1 is LNHDA, CDR2 SQIVND, per germline (reference sequence). Trimming stripped 4 bases from V and 0 bases from J, with 9 bases between. CDR3 sequence: CASSTRGMNTEAFF. For the CDR3, the DNA is TGTGCCAGTAGTACTAGAGGCATGAACACTGAAGCTTTCTTT.

The V call is TRBV9, the J call TRBJ1-2, with 8 positions matching TRBD1. Unmatched junction bases numbered 3, after V lost 0 bases and J lost 2 bases. CDR1 and CDR2 from the germline V gene are SGDLS and YYNGEE. The CDR3 has 15 residues. CDR3 region: CASSVGTGLNYGYTF. The CDR3 nucleotides read TGTGCCAGCAGCGTAGGGACAGGGCTAAACTATGGCTACACCTTC.

The chain combines TRBV5-4 with TRBJ1-4; D is perhaps TRBD1 (6 bases). Trimming took 4 bases from V and 4 from J, leaving 14 bases between them. This CDR3 region has 15 residues. Germline assignment: CDR1 SGHNT and CDR2 YYREEE (reference sequence). The CDR3 loop reads CASSLNQGINEKLFF. The CDR3 nucleotides are TGTGCCAGCAGCCTGAACCAGGGGATTAATGAAAAACTGTTTTTT. The variable domain in full, with the rest retrieved from reference TRBV5-4 and TRBJ1-4, is ETGVTQSPTHLIKTRGQQVTLRCSSQSGHNTVSWYQQALGQGPQFIFQYYREEENGRGNFPPRFSGLQFPNYSSELNVNALELDDSALYLCASSLNQGINEKLFFGSGTQLSVL.

The chain links TRBV30 to TRBJ2-7, with TRBD1 matching over 7 bases. Germline loops: CDR1 GTSNPN, CDR2 SVGIG (reference sequence). V lost 3 bases and J lost 5; bases outside the gene matches: 7. The CDR3 is made up of 13 amino acids. Here the CDR3 reads CAWRDRVENEQYF. The CDR3 DNA sequence: TGTGCCTGGAGAGACAGGGTAGAAAACGAGCAGTACTTC.

V is TRBV29-1 and J is TRBJ1-6; D is unresolved. The CDR3 has 13 residues. CDR1 is SQVTM and CDR2 is ANQGSEA in the germline V gene. V was trimmed by 4 bases and J by 5 bases, leaving 9 bases between them. The DNA of the CDR3 is TGCAGCGTTGGTCACGGTAATAATTCACCCCTCCACTTT. Residues: CSVGHGNNSPLHF.

The sample holds one count of this clone. The CDR3, as DNA: TGTGCCAGCAGCTTAGTTCTAGCGGGGGGTGAGACCCAGTACTTC. It is translated as CASSLVLAGGETQYF. The rearrangement links TRBV7-9 to TRBJ2-5, with 11 bases fitting TRBD2. The CDR3 consists of 15 residues. With V trimmed by 1 base and J by 5 bases, 3 bases remained unmatched. Germline CDR1 SEHNR, CDR2 FQNEAQ (reference sequence).

This clone was seen more than once but under ten times. The chain carries TRBV28 and TRBJ1-5; TRBD1 aligns across 7 bases. This CDR3 comprises 15 residues. Germline lookup yields CDR1 MDHEN and CDR2 SYDVKM. Losses at the gene ends were 2 bases for V and 11 bases for J; bases not matched to a gene: 12. The CDR3 region is CASSLNQGGRETQHF. In nucleotides, the CDR3 is TGTGCCAGCAGTTTAAACCAGGGGGGTCGGGAGACCCAGCATTTT.

V and J are TRBV29-1 and TRBJ1-5; 7 positions match TRBD1. The CDR3 spans 14 residues. Trimming removed 5 bases from V and 3 bases from J; junction bases left unmatched: 7. Germline V gives CDR1 SQVTM, CDR2 ANQGSEA. CDR3 loop: CSVSQGRDNQPQHF. CDR3 sequence (DNA): TGCAGCGTTTCACAGGGGAGAGACAATCAGCCCCAGCATTTT.

The rearrangement joins TRBV28 to TRBJ1-5; D is possibly TRBD1 (6 bases). There are 15 residues in the CDR3. V dropped 3 bases and J dropped 5 bases, with 14 bases sitting between them. Germline assignment: CDR1 MDHEN and CDR2 SYDVKM. In DNA form, the CDR3 reads TGTGCCAGCAGTTTTCAGGGGCTGGGGGATCAGCCCCAGCATTTT. Protein sequence: CASSFQGLGDQPQHF.

The rearrangement links TRBV11-2 to TRBJ2-7; 10 bases are shared with TRBD1. Germline lookup yields CDR1 SGHAT and CDR2 FQNNGV. V shed 4 bases, J shed 3 bases, and the junction held 6 bases outside the gene matches. This CDR3 has 15 residues. The CDR3 spells CASSSLRDRGYEQYF. The DNA of the CDR3 is TGTGCCAGCAGCTCCCTCCGGGACAGGGGCTACGAGCAGTACTTC.

The chain links TRBV10-2 to TRBJ2-2; D perhaps matches TRBD2 (5 bases). Germline V gene sequence: CDR1 WSHSY, CDR2 SAAADI. The CDR3 contains 14 residues. Trimming pared 7 bases from V and 0 bases from J, leaving 9 bases between. The CDR3 here is CASKLAANTGELFF. CDR3 bases: TGCGCCAGCAAGCTAGCCGCGAACACCGGGGAGCTGTTTTTT.